This T cell receptor (beta chain) comes out of a study of molecular identifiers for immune sequencing clone quantification (dated by TCRdb to 2017 to 2018). Broadly, across the study: For a replicate experiment, RNA from roughly 20,000 or 100,000 naive CD8 T cells was divided into five aliquots, and four of the five aliquots were sequenced. This methods study used CD8 T cells to benchmark TCR RNA copy counting and molecular-identifier clustering-based TCR repertoire sequencing (MIDCIRS). What the study reported, not specific to this receptor: The sizes of highly expanded clones could end up underestimated when identical TCR molecules share a barcode. Naive libraries contained spiked-in Jurkat TCR RNA (more than 9 copies' worth), which is not part of the donor repertoire. Modeling gave about three recovered TCR RNA copies per cell versus 8 to 10 by digital PCR, implying roughly 30% capture efficiency. A single cell's worth of spiked-in Jurkat TCR RNA was reported detectable even among one million naive CD8 T cells. When barcode sub-clustering was not used, chimeric consensus sequences inflated TCR diversity, with chimeras reaching as high as 47%. In CMV-specific effector cells, clones with more than 20 RNA copies contained over 98% of molecules, whereas in naive cells such clones contained under 1% of molecules.

The CDR3 measures 14 amino acids from cysteine to phenylalanine. CDR3 DNA only is kept here, 42 bases in frame from base 1. The V and J ends are trimmed by 2 bases and 4 bases, leaving 11 bases between them. Based on the germline V gene (reference sequence), the CDR1 and CDR2 sequences are LNHDA and SQIVND. Libraries of naive CD8 T cells were generated from roughly 21,000 to 960,000 sorted cells, with 10%, 30% or 50% of the purified RNA used. On a BD FACSAria II, naive CD8 T cells were FACS-sorted as CD8+CD4-CCR7+CD45RA+ and collected into RLT Plus buffer. Under 11 TCR copies' worth of Jurkat RNA were spiked into roughly 17,000-1,100,000 naive CD8 T cell samples to test detection sensitivity. CD8 T cells were enriched using RosetteSep CD8+ T Cell Enrichment Cocktail and Ficoll-Paque, and the enriched cells then underwent ACK red cell lysis. This clonotype was seen many times. Its antigen remains undetermined. Within one base of it there is no much larger clone, and no base qualities were kept.

Library creation used PCR. Sequencing used an Illumina HiSeq 4000. Preparation of bulk TCR libraries followed a previously described approach, with the TCR primers listed in Table S5. The Qiagen AllPrep DNA/RNA kit was used to purify total RNA. Before analysis, reads from multiple sequencing runs of the same library were pooled. On the authors' methods: Only reads with exact TCR constant sequence were kept, trimmed to 150 nt, and grouped by their 12-nt molecular barcodes. Reads within each barcode group were sub-clustered using a 15% Levenshtein threshold, and quality-weighted consensus sequences were constructed for each RNA molecule. Non-functional sequences were removed, as were lower-count sequences one edit away from another. Based on a fit of two negative binomial distributions, barcode sub-clusters having less than 20% of the maximum read count were discarded. The raw public reads went through TCRdb reprocessing: fastp at Q25, MiXCR clone calling, in-frame beta chains kept. CDR3 protein sequences are deduplicated, and each keeps its most common genes and DNA. The V and J calls and clone size come from TCRdb's table, not from the authors' own analysis. The sample table holds 40,000 to 45,000 distinct CDR3 sequences, of which less than 20% were seen once. Clones ranked in the top ten supply about 1% of the sample.

The sequenced sample consisted of naive CD8+ T cells from blood, with Jurkat cell RNA spiked in. This specimen's cell subset or site label, interpreted: FACS-sorted CD8+CD4-CCR7+CD45RA+ naive T cells. The chain is made from TRBV19 and TRBJ2-5; matching of 5 bases hints at TRBD1 as the D gene. This TCR was recovered from a human donor in good health. Some libraries in this study had Jurkat cell RNA spiked in. The DNA sequence reads TGTGCCAGTAGTATATCAGGGATGGGAGAGACCCAGTACTTC. It translates as CASSISGMGETQYF.